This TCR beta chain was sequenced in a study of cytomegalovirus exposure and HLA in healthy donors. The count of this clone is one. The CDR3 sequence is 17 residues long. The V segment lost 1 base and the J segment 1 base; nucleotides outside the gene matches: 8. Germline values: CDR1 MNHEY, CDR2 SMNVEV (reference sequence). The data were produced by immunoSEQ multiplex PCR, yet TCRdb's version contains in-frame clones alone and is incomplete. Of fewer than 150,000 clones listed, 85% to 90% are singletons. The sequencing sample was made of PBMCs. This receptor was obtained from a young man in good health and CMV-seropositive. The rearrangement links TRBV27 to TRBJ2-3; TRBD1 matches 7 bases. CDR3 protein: CASSLFSRGRGTDTQYF. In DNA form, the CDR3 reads TGTGCCAGCAGTTTATTCTCGAGGGGGCGGGGCACAGATACGCAGTATTTT.